This paragraph reports one T cell receptor (beta chain). Sequencing used immunoSEQ multiplex PCR; TCRdb keeps in-frame clones, though not all of them. The table records about 140,000 clones, over 75% of them present only once. The sample comes from a study of blood T cell repertoires in COVID-19. In the study overall: The origin of the acute and convalescent COVID-19 samples was the United States, Italy and Spain. PBMCs, B-cell-depleted T cells, or T cells were the source of the cDNA or gDNA that made up the material.

Source material: peripheral blood. This clonotype was obtained from a woman aged 60-75 years with active COVID-19.

The DNA of the CDR3 is TGCGCCAGCAGCTCCCTAGCGGGAGGCTACACCGGGGAGCTGTTTTTT. It encodes CASSSLAGGYTGELFF. J is TRBJ2-2 and V is TRBV5-1; 11 bases map to TRBD2. Germline V gene lookup returns CDR1 SGHRS and CDR2 YFSETQ. The CDR3 loop spans 16 amino acids. The junction had 4 bases not matched to a gene; V was cut back by 3 bases and J by 3 bases.